The source of this T cell receptor (beta chain) is a study of CXCR3-negative and CXCR3-positive naive CD8 T cells. General study points: Partially decreased CXCR3 expression was recorded after cryopreservation, and fresh PBMCs were used in most assays. Memory CD8+ T cell repertoires were far less diverse than both naive subsets.

Germline lookup yields CDR1 SEHNR and CDR2 FQNEAQ (reference sequence). There are 16 residues in the CDR3. UMI-labeled 5' RACE yielded the TRB cDNA libraries. TCRdb re-called the 5' RACE reads; every CDR3 protein appears as one record, without DNA. There are approximately 88,000 distinct CDR3 sequences in the sample, with approximately 1.7% held by the top ten. With regard to this clonotype: The antigen remains unidentified.

This TCR came from a human donor in good health. Some clones in this sample may be carry-over from other donors' samples. This chain links TRBV7-9 with TRBJ2-7; TCRdb's D gene call, TRBD2, goes unchecked for lack of DNA. The sequenced sample was naive CXCR3- CD8+ T cells from blood. Sample subset: CD45RO-CCR7+CD27+CD95- naive CD8+ T cells lacking CXCR3 (TNR3-). CDR3 amino acids: CASSTGLAPTSYEQYF.